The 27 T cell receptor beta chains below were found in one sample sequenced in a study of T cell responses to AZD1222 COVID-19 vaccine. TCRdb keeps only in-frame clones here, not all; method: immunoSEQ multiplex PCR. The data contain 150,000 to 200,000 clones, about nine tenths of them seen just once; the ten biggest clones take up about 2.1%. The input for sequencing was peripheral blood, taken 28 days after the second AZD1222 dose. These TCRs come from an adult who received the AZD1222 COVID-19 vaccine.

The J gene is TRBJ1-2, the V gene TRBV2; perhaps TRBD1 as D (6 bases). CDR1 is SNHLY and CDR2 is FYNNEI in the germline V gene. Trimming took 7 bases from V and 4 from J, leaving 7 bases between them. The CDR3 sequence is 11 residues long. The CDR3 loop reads CASNRVYGYTF. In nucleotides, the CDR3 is TGTGCCAGCAACAGGGTCTATGGCTACACCTTC.

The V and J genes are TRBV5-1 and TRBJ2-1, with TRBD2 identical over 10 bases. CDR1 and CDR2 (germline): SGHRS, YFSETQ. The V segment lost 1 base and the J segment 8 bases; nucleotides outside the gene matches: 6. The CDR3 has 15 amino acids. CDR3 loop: CASSLSGLAEDEQFF. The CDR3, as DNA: TGCGCCAGCAGCTTGTCCGGACTAGCGGAAGATGAGCAGTTCTTC.

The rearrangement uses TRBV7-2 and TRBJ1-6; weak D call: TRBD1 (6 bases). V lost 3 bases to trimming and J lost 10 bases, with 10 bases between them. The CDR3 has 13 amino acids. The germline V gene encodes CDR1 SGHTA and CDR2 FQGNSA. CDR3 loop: CASSLSTGSPLHF. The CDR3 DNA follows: TGTGCCAGCAGCTTGTCCACAGGGTCACCCCTCCACTTT.

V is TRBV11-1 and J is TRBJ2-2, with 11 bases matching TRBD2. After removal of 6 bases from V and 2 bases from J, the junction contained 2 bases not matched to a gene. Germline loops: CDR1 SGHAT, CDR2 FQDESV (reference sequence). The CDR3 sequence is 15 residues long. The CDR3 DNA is TGTGCCAGCAGACTAGCGGGAGCCAACACCGGGGAGCTGTTTTTT. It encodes CASRLAGANTGELFF.

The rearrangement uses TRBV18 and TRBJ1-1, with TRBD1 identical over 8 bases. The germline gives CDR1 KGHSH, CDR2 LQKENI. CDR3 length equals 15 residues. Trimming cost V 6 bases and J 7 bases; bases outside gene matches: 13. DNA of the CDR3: TGTGCCAGCTCGCTCGGGGCCAGGGGGCAGGATGAAGCTTTCTTT. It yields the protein CASSLGARGQDEAFF.

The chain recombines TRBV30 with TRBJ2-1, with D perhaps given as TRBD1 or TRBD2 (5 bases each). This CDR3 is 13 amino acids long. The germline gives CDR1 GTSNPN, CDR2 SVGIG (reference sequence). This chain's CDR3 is CIVNRDGYNEQFF. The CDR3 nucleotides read TGTATTGTGAACCGGGACGGCTACAATGAGCAGTTCTTC.

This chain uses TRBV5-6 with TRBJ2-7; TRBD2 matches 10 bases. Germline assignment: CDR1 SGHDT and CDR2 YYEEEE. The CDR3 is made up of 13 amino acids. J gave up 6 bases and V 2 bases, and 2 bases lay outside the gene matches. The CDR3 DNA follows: TGTGCCAGCAGCTTTTCTAGCGGGAGCGAGCAGTACTTC. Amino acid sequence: CASSFSSGSEQYF.

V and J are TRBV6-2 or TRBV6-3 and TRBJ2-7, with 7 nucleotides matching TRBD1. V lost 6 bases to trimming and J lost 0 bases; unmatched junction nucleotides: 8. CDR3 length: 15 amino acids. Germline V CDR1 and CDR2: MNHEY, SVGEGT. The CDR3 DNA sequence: TGTGCCAGCAGCCGGGACAGACCCTACTCCTACGAGCAGTACTTC. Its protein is CASSRDRPYSYEQYF.

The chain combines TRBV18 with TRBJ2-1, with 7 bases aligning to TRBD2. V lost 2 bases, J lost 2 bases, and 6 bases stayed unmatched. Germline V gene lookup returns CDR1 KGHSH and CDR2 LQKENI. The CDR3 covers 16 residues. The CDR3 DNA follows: TGTGCCAGCTCACCAAGGGCTAGCGGTACCTACAATGAGCAGTTCTTC. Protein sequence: CASSPRASGTYNEQFF. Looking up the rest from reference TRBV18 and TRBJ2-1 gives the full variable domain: NAGVMQNPRHLVRRRGQEARLRCSPMKGHSHVYWYRQLPEEGLKFMVYLQKENIIDESGMPKERFSAEFPKEGPSILRIQQVVRGDSAAYFCASSPRASGTYNEQFFGPGTRLTVL.

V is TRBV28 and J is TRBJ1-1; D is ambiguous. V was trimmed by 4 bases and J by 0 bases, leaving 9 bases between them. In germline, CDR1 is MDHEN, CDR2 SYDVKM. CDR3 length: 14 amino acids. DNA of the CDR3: TGTGCCAGCAGTTCGGGCAGCATGAACACTGAAGCTTTCTTT. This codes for CASSSGSMNTEAFF. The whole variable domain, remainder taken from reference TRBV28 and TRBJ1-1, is DVKVTQSSRYLVKRTGEKVFLECVQDMDHENMFWYRQDPGLGLRLIYFSYDVKMKEKGDIPEGYSVSREKKERFSLILESASTNQTSMYLCASSSGSMNTEAFFGQGTRLTVV.

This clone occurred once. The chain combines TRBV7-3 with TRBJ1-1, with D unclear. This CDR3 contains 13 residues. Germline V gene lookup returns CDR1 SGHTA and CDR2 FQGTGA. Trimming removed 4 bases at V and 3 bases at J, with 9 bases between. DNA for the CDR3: TGTGCCAGCAGCTACTCCAGCTACACTGAAGCTTTCTTT. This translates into CASSYSSYTEAFF.

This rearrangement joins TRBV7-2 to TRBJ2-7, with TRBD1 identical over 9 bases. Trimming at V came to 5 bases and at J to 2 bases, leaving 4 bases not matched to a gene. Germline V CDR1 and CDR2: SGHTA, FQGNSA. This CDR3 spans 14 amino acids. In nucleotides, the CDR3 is TGTGCCAGCAGCCCCGGACAGGGGACCTACGAGCAGTACTTC. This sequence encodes CASSPGQGTYEQYF.

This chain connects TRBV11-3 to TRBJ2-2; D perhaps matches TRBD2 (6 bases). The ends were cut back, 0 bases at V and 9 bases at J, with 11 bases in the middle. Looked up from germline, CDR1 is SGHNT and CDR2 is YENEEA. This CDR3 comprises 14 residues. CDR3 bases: TGTGCCAGCAGCTTAGATGGGAGCGGGCGGGAGCTGTTTTTT. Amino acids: CASSLDGSGRELFF.

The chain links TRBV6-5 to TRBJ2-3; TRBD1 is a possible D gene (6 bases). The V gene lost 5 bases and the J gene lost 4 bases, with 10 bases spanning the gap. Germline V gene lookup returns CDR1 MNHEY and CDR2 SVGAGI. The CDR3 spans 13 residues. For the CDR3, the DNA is TGTGCCAGCAGTCCACCAGGGGCAGATACGCAGTATTTT. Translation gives CASSPPGADTQYF.

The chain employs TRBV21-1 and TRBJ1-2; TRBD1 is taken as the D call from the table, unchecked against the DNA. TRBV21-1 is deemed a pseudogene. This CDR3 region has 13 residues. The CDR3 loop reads CANWDRGYYGYTF. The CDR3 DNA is TGTGCCAACTGGGACAGGGGGTATTATGGCTACACCTTC.

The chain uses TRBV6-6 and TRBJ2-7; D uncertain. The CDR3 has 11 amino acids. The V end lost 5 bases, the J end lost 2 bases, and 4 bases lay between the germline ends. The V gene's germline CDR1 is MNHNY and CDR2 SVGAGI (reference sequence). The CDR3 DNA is TGTGCCAGCAGTGATACCTACGAGCAGTACTTC. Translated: CASSDTYEQYF.

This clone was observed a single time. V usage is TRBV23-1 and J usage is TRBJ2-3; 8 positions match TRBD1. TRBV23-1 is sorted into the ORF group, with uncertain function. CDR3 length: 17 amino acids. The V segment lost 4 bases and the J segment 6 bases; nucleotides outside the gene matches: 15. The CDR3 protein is CASSLQNPGQGADTQYF. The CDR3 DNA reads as TGCGCCAGCAGTCTTCAGAACCCCGGGCAGGGGGCGGATACGCAGTATTTT.

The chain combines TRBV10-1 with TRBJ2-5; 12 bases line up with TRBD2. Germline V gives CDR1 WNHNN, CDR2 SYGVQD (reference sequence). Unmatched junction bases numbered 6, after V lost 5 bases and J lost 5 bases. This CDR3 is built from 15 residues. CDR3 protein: CASSSRLAGVETQYF. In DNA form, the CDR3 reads TGCGCCAGCAGTTCACGACTAGCGGGAGTTGAGACCCAGTACTTC.

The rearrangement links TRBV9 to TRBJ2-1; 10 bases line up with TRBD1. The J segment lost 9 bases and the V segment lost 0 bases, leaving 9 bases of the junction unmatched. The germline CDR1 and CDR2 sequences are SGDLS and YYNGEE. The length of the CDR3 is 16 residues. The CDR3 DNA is TGTGCCAGCAGCGTAGTGAGGGACAGGGGCCGCGGTGAGCAGTTCTTC. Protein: CASSVVRDRGRGEQFF.

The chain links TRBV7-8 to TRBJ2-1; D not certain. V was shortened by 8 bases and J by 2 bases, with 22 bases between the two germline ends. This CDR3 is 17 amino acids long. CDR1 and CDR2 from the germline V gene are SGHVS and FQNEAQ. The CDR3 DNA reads TGTGCCAGCCAGGCGGTGTCCGTGAATCTTGCCTACAATGAGCAGTTCTTC. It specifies CASQAVSVNLAYNEQFF.

The CDR3 region has the DNA TGCGCCAGCAGGAAGAATGACAGGGCCACTGAAGCTTTCTTT. It translates to CASRKNDRATEAFF. V gene TRBV10-2 combines with J gene TRBJ1-1; 7 positions agree with TRBD1. Germline-derived CDR1 and CDR2 are WSHSY and SAAADI. Losses at the gene ends were 6 bases for V and 4 bases for J; bases not matched to a gene: 8. The CDR3 totals 14 residues.

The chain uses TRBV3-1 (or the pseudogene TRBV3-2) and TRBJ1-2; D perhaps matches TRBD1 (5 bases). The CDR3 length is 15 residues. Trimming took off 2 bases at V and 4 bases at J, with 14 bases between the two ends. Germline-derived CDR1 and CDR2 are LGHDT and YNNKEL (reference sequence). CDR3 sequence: CASSQQGALLYGYTF. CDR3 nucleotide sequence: TGTGCCAGCAGCCAACAGGGTGCCCTCCTCTATGGCTACACCTTC.

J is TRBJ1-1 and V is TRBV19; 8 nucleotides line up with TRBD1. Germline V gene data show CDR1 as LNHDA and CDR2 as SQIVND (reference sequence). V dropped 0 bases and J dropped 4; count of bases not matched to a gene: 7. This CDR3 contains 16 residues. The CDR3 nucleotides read TGTGCCAGTAGTATAGAACCAGGGGGCGGAGGCACTGAAGCTTTCTTT. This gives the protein CASSIEPGGGGTEAFF.

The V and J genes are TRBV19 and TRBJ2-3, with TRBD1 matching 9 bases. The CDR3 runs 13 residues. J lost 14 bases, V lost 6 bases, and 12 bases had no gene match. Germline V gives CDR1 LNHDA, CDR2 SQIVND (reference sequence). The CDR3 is CASRSAAGTGLYF. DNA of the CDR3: TGTGCCAGTAGAAGCGCGGCCGGGACAGGGTTGTATTTT.

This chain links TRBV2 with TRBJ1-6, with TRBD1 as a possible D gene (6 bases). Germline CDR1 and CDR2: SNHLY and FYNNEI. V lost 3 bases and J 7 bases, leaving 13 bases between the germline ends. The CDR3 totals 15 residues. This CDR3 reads CASSDGSGGNSPLHF. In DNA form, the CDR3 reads TGTGCCAGCAGTGATGGGTCGGGGGGCAATTCACCCCTCCACTTT.

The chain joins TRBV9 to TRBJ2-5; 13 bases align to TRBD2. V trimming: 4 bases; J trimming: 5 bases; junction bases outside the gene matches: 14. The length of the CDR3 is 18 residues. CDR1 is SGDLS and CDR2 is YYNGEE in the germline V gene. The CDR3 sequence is CASSSGLAGERGLETQYF. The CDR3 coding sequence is TGTGCCAGCAGCTCCGGACTAGCGGGAGAGAGGGGGTTGGAGACCCAGTACTTC.

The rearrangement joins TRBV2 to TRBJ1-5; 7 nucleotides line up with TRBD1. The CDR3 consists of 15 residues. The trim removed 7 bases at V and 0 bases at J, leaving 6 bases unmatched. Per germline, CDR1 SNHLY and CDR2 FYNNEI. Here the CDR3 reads CASTSQGVSNQPQHF. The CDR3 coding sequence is TGTGCCAGCACCAGCCAGGGGGTTAGCAATCAGCCCCAGCATTTT.